A selection of T cell receptor beta chains follows, all from one sample in a study of blood T cells in healthy people across ages. TCRdb analysed the 5' RACE reads with MiXCR anew, one entry per CDR3 protein. The table has 660,000 or so distinct CDR3 sequences, under 65% seen once. The sample taken for sequencing was blood. The receptor set was obtained from a man aged 55 to 69 in good health. The CDR3 runs from the conserved cysteine through the conserved F or W. The order of the fields is V gene, J gene, D gene, clone size, CDR3 DNA, CDR3 protein. D genes are given only for firm matches. Expanded clones are given a class, and other clones once, few, many or no size at all.

V gene: TRBV20-1
J gene: TRBJ1-1
D gene: -
clone size: -
CDR3 DNA: TGCAGTGCTACCCTGGGAGGGCTTGAGAGGGGGAACACTGAAGCTTTCTTT
CDR3 protein: CSATLGGLERGNTEAFF

V gene: TRBV10-3
J gene: TRBJ2-5
D gene: TRBD2
clone size: few
CDR3 DNA: TGTGCCATCAGCCAGCTAGCGGACCAAGAGACCCAGTACTTC
CDR3 protein: CAISQLADQETQYF

V gene: TRBV7-9
J gene: TRBJ1-2
D gene: -
clone size: -
CDR3 DNA: TGTGCCAGCAGCCTTCCCGGGGAACGAAAGGACACCTTC
CDR3 protein: CASSLPGERKDTF

V gene: TRBV4-1
J gene: TRBJ2-1
D gene: TRBD2
clone size: few
CDR3 DNA: TGCGCCAGCAGCCAAGTCCTAGCGGGAGAGCAGTTCTTC
CDR3 protein: CASSQVLAGEQFF

V gene: TRBV5-6
J gene: TRBJ2-3
D gene: TRBD2
clone size: once
CDR3 DNA: TGTGCCAGCAGCGAGCTAGCGGGGAACGAAGCGGAAGATACGCAGTATTTT
CDR3 protein: CASSELAGNEAEDTQYF

V gene: TRBV4-1
J gene: TRBJ2-7
D gene: -
clone size: -
CDR3 DNA: TGCGCCAGCAGCCAAGTGGCTAGCGAATCCTACGAGCAGTACTTC
CDR3 protein: CASSQVASESYEQYF

V gene: TRBV10-3
J gene: TRBJ2-7
D gene: TRBD2
clone size: -
CDR3 DNA: TGTGCCATCAGTACCGGGACTAGCGGGGCGAGCTCCTACGAGCAGTACTTC
CDR3 protein: CAISTGTSGASSYEQYF

V gene: TRBV5-1
J gene: TRBJ2-2
D gene: -
clone size: -
CDR3 DNA: TGCGCCAGCAGCTTACAGCTTTCCACCGGGGAGCTGTTTTTT
CDR3 protein: CASSLQLSTGELFF

V gene: TRBV2
J gene: TRBJ2-3
D gene: -
clone size: -
CDR3 DNA: TGTGCCAGCAGTCGCTCCTGGACAGATACGCAGTATTTT
CDR3 protein: CASSRSWTDTQYF

V gene: TRBV7-2
J gene: TRBJ2-1
D gene: TRBD2
clone size: few
CDR3 DNA: TGTGCCAGCAGCTTAGAGTATAGCGGGAGGGAGCAGTTCTTC
CDR3 protein: CASSLEYSGREQFF

V gene: TRBV5-1
J gene: TRBJ2-1
D gene: TRBD2
clone size: few
CDR3 DNA: TGCGCCAGCAGCTTGGTTCCAGCGGGGGGGGACAATGAGCAGTTCTTC
CDR3 protein: CASSLVPAGGDNEQFF

V gene: TRBV25-1
J gene: TRBJ1-2
D gene: -
clone size: few
CDR3 DNA: TGTGCCAGCAGTGAGGGGGGCGGGCCATCTGGCTACACCTTC
CDR3 protein: CASSEGGGPSGYTF

V gene: TRBV5-1
J gene: TRBJ1-5
D gene: -
clone size: -
CDR3 DNA: TGCGCCAGCAGCTTCCAAGGGGACAATCAGCCCCAGCATTTT
CDR3 protein: CASSFQGDNQPQHF

V gene: TRBV10-1
J gene: TRBJ2-5
D gene: -
clone size: -
CDR3 DNA: TGCGCCAGCCCTTGGGGGGCATTGGAGACCCAGTACTTC
CDR3 protein: CASPWGALETQYF

V gene: TRBV15
J gene: TRBJ2-5
D gene: -
clone size: -
CDR3 DNA: TGTGCCACCAGCAGAGAGAGGGGCGCAGAGACCCAGTACTTC
CDR3 protein: CATSRERGAETQYF

V gene: TRBV7-9
J gene: TRBJ1-6
D gene: -
clone size: -
CDR3 DNA: TGTGCCAGCAGCCCGGATGGATCCAATTCACCCCTCCACTTT
CDR3 protein: CASSPDGSNSPLHF

V gene: TRBV25-1
J gene: TRBJ2-7
D gene: TRBD1
clone size: many
CDR3 DNA: TGTGCCAGCAGTGGGACAGGCGCGGGCAGCAGCTACGAGCAGTACTTC
CDR3 protein: CASSGTGAGSSYEQYF

V gene: TRBV29-1
J gene: TRBJ1-5
D gene: -
clone size: -
CDR3 DNA: TGCAGCGTTGCGGACAGTTTCAATCAGCCCCAGCATTTT
CDR3 protein: CSVADSFNQPQHF

V gene: TRBV6-1
J gene: TRBJ2-1
D gene: -
clone size: -
CDR3 DNA: -
CDR3 protein: CASSEAVGRGSYF

V gene: TRBV3-1
J gene: TRBJ2-1
D gene: -
clone size: -
CDR3 DNA: TGTGCCAGCAGCCAAGTGGGTGGAGGGGTTTACAATGAGCAGTTCTTC
CDR3 protein: CASSQVGGGVYNEQFF

V gene: TRBV6-2/TRBV6-3
J gene: TRBJ2-3
D gene: TRBD2
clone size: -
CDR3 DNA: TGTGCCAGCAGTTATACTAGCGCATCCACAGATACGCAGTATTTT
CDR3 protein: CASSYTSASTDTQYF

V gene: TRBV5-1
J gene: TRBJ2-7
D gene: -
clone size: few
CDR3 DNA: TGCGCCAGCAGCTTGCCCGGGAGCGAGCAGTACTTC
CDR3 protein: CASSLPGSEQYF

V gene: TRBV28
J gene: TRBJ2-5
D gene: TRBD2
clone size: -
CDR3 DNA: TGTGCCAGCAGTAAACCGGGAGGAGGGTGGGAGACCCAGTACTTC
CDR3 protein: CASSKPGGGWETQYF

V gene: TRBV5-1
J gene: TRBJ2-7
D gene: TRBD2
clone size: many
CDR3 DNA: TGCGCCAGCAGCTTGCGGACTAGCGGGGGGCTAGACACCTACGAGCAGTACTTC
CDR3 protein: CASSLRTSGGLDTYEQYF

V gene: TRBV7-2
J gene: TRBJ1-2
D gene: TRBD1
clone size: -
CDR3 DNA: TGTGCCAGCAGCCCGGGACAGGGGGTTGGTGGCTACACCTTC
CDR3 protein: CASSPGQGVGGYTF

V gene: TRBV5-1
J gene: TRBJ2-1
D gene: -
clone size: -
CDR3 DNA: TGCGCCAGCAGCGAGGAGGTGAGTGAGCAGTTCTTC
CDR3 protein: CASSEEVSEQFF

V gene: TRBV28
J gene: TRBJ2-1
D gene: -
clone size: -
CDR3 DNA: TGTGGCAGCAGTTTAGCTTTTGGCAGGGATATCCCCAATGAGCAGTTCTTC
CDR3 protein: CGSSLAFGRDIPNEQFF